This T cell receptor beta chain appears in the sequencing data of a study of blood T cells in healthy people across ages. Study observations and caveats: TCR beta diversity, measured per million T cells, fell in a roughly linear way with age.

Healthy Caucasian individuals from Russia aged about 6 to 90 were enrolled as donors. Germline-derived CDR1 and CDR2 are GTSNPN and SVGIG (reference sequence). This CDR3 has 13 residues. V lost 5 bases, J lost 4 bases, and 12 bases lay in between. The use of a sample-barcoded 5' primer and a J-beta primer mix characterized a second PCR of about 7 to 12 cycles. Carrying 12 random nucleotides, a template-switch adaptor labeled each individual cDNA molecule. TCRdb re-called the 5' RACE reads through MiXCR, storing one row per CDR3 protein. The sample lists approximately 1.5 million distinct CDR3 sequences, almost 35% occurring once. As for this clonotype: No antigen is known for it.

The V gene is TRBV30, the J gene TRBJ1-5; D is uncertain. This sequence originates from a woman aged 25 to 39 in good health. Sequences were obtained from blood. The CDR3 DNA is TGTGCCTGGTCGGACGGACCAAATCAGCCCCAGCATTTT. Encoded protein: CAWSDGPNQPQHF. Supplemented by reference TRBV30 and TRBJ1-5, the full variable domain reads SQTIHQWPATLVQPVGSPLSLECTVEGTSNPNLYWYRQAAGRGLQLLFYSVGIGQISSEVPQNLSASRPQDRQFILSSKKLLLSDSGFYLCAWSDGPNQPQHFGDGTRLSIL.